This is a list of T cell receptor beta chains from one sample in a study of T-cell reconstitution after alpha-beta-depleted transplantation in children. A single record per CDR3 protein comes from TCRdb applying MiXCR to the PCR reads. The sample includes some 490,000 distinct CDR3 sequences, around 13% of them seen just once. The source material was PBMCs from the stem cell graft donor, sampled from the stem cell graft. These receptors originate from a human donor who donated a stem cell graft to a child with combined immunodeficiency. The CDR3 runs from the conserved cysteine through the conserved F or W. The D gene is left open where the match is weak. The size of a clone is reported for some rows only, either as once, few or many, or as a class for expanded clones.

>many|TRBJ2-3|TRBV29-1|-
TGCAGGGGGGGTAATAGCGTCCAAGATACGCAGTATTTT
CRGGNSVQDTQYF
>-|TRBJ2-1|TRBV5-1|TRBD1
TGCGCCAGCAGCAGGGACAGCCCAGACTACAATGAGCAGTTCTTC
CASSRDSPDYNEQFF
>-|TRBJ1-1|TRBV6-6|-
TGTGCCAGCAAACGGACGGTGAACACTGAAGCTTTCTTT
CASKRTVNTEAFF
>-|TRBJ2-2|TRBV12-3/TRBV12-4|-
TGTGCCAGCAGTTTGTCCGCCTCAGGTACCGGGGAGCTGTTTTTT
CASSLSASGTGELFF
>many|TRBJ2-6|TRBV12-3/TRBV12-4|-
TGTGCCAGCAGTTCTGGGGCCAACGTCCTGACTTTC
CASSSGANVLTF
>-|TRBJ2-7|TRBV6-2/TRBV6-3|-
TGTGCCAGCAGTCTCCCGACAGGTACCTACGAGCAGTACTTC
CASSLPTGTYEQYF
>many|TRBJ2-1|TRBV7-3|TRBD2
TGTGCCAGCAGTATTGGGGGGGATGAGCAGTTCTTC
CASSIGGDEQFF
>many|TRBJ2-1|TRBV6-5|TRBD2
TGTGCCAGCACGTTACGGGGGACTAGCTACAATGAGCAGTTCTTC
CASTLRGTSYNEQFF
>many|TRBJ2-3|TRBV11-2|-
TGTGCCAGCAGCTATCCCGAGGGGGCAGATACGCAGTATTTT
CASSYPEGADTQYF
>few|TRBJ1-2|TRBV25-1|TRBD1
TGTGCCAGCAGTGAAACAGGGGGCAACTATGGCTACACCTTC
CASSETGGNYGYTF
>-|TRBJ2-2|TRBV6-4|-
TGTGCCAGCAGACAGACAGCAAACACCGGGGAGCTGTTTTTT
CASRQTANTGELFF
>many|TRBJ2-7|TRBV4-3|-
TGCGCCAGCAGCCAAGACCGGGAAACCTACGAGCAGTACTTC
CASSQDRETYEQYF
>-|TRBJ2-3|TRBV12-3/TRBV12-4|-
TGTGCCAGCAGTTTCCTCCAGGCGTTCACAGATACGCAGTATTTT
CASSFLQAFTDTQYF
>many|TRBJ2-3|TRBV20-1|-
TGCAGTGCTAGACCTCTACGGACTCGCACAGATACGCAGTATTTT
CSARPLRTRTDTQYF
>many|TRBJ2-5|TRBV12-3/TRBV12-4|-
TGTGCCAGCAGACTAGCTACCGAGACCCAGTACTTC
CASRLATETQYF
>-|TRBJ2-5|TRBV12-3/TRBV12-4|-
TGTGCCAGCAGTTTCTCGCCCGGCCAAGAGACCCAGTACTTC
CASSFSPGQETQYF
>many|TRBJ2-1|TRBV7-9|-
TGTGCCAGCAGCCCCCGGGACTTCAACTACAATGAGCAGTTCTTC
CASSPRDFNYNEQFF